The 31 T cell receptor beta chains in this list originate from one sample, sequenced in a study of blood T cell repertoires in COVID-19. Repertoires were generated with immunoSEQ multiplex PCR, while TCRdb's copy carries only in-frame clones and drops some. The sample shows about 140,000 clones, 78% of them seen only once. Material for sequencing was PBMCs or T cells enriched from blood (not recorded which). The receptors originated from a woman between 45 and 65 years old who had recovered from COVID-19.

This clone appeared a few times. The CDR3 protein is CSVGSGVTEAFF. The CDR3 coding sequence is TGCAGCGTTGGATCAGGGGTCACTGAAGCTTTCTTT. This chain connects TRBV29-1 to TRBJ1-1; the D gene is possibly TRBD1 (6 bases). Germline values: CDR1 SQVTM, CDR2 ANQGSEA. Trimming shortened V by 4 bases and J by 4 bases, and 10 bases separated the two germline ends. The CDR3 sequence is 12 residues long.

The chain couples TRBV10-1 to TRBJ1-2, with D unclear. Trimming took off 3 bases at V and 4 bases at J, with 9 bases between the two ends. The germline V gene encodes CDR1 WNHNN and CDR2 SYGVQD (reference sequence). This CDR3 contains 13 residues. The CDR3 loop reads CASSDTPGYGYTF. The CDR3 coding sequence is TGCGCCAGCAGTGATACACCAGGCTATGGCTACACCTTC.

The chain has TRBV10-2 and TRBJ2-1; 8 positions match TRBD1. Germline lookup yields CDR1 WSHSY and CDR2 SAAADI. Trimming cost V 6 bases and J 2 bases; bases outside gene matches: 6. This CDR3 has 15 amino acids. CDR3 DNA: TGCGCCAGCAGGGACAGGGAGGTCGCCTACAATGAGCAGTTCTTC. It encodes CASRDREVAYNEQFF.

The chain recombines TRBV28 with TRBJ2-1, with TRBD1 matching 12 bases. This CDR3 contains 16 residues. Germline V CDR1 and CDR2: MDHEN, SYDVKM. V was clipped by 6 bases and J by 8 bases; unmatched bases: 11. CDR3 coding DNA: TGTGCCAGCAGATATCTCGCCGGGACAGGGGGCGATGAGCAGTTCTTC. Translating it yields CASRYLAGTGGDEQFF.

J is TRBJ1-2 and V is TRBV19; D gene ambiguous. The CDR3 has 12 residues. The germline gives CDR1 LNHDA, CDR2 SQIVND (reference sequence). The V gene lost 3 bases and the J gene lost 6 bases, with 8 bases spanning the gap. The DNA for the CDR3 is TGTGCCAGTAGTATTCCCAGGAATGGCTACACCTTC. This codes for CASSIPRNGYTF. The entire variable domain, with the rest obtained from reference TRBV19 and TRBJ1-2, is as follows: DGGITQSPKYLFRKEGQNVTLSCEQNLNHDAMYWYRQDPGQGLRLIYYSQIVNDFQKGDIAEGYSVSREKKESFPLTVTSAQKNPTAFYLCASSIPRNGYTFGSGTRLTVV.

This sequence joins TRBV2 and TRBJ1-4; maybe TRBD1 (5 bases). Looked up from germline, CDR1 is SNHLY and CDR2 is FYNNEI. V dropped 2 bases and J dropped 3 bases, with 22 bases sitting between them. The CDR3 sequence is 19 residues long. CDR3 amino acids: CASSEHPPTLSGANEKLFF. As DNA, the CDR3 is TGTGCCAGCAGTGAACACCCGCCTACATTATCGGGGGCTAATGAAAAACTGTTTTTT.

The chain carries TRBV27 and TRBJ1-1, with a tentative D call TRBD1 (6 bases). Trimming took 0 bases from V and 2 from J, leaving 10 bases between them. CDR3 size: 15 residues. Germline values: CDR1 MNHEY, CDR2 SMNVEV (reference sequence). CDR3 region: CASSLSGHPNTEAFF. CDR3 nucleotides: TGTGCCAGCAGTTTATCGGGACACCCTAACACTGAAGCTTTCTTT.

The chain is built from TRBV30 and TRBJ2-7; 10 bases are a match to TRBD2. The V segment lost 0 bases and the J segment 4 bases; nucleotides outside the gene matches: 3. CDR1 GTSNPN and CDR2 SVGIG come from the germline V gene (reference sequence). This CDR3 spans 14 amino acids. CDR3 sequence reads: CAWSVAGGPYEQYF. The CDR3 DNA sequence: TGTGCCTGGAGTGTAGCGGGGGGGCCTTACGAGCAGTACTTC.

This clone was seen more than once but under ten times. This chain's CDR3 is CASSVTANYGYTF. The DNA for the CDR3 is TGTGCCAGCAGTGTGACAGCGAACTATGGCTACACCTTC. The chain combines TRBV28 with TRBJ1-2, with D possibly TRBD1 on 5 matching bases. Germline V gene lookup returns CDR1 MDHEN and CDR2 SYDVKM. The V end was cut by 5 bases, the J end by 2 bases, with 9 bases between. There are 13 residues in the CDR3.

The rearrangement links TRBV11-1 to TRBJ2-1; 8 nucleotides agree with TRBD2. Germline V lookup: CDR1 SGHAT, CDR2 FQDESV (reference sequence). Losses at the gene ends were 5 bases for V and 8 bases for J; bases not matched to a gene: 8. This CDR3 has 14 residues. Here the CDR3 DNA reads TGTGCCAGCAGCCGGCCTGGGACTAGTTATGAGCAGTTCTTC. It codes for CASSRPGTSYEQFF.

DNA of the CDR3: TGTGCCAGTAGTGCGGGACGGAGACGGGGGACCATATATTTT. Its translation is CASSAGRRRGTIYF. The V gene is TRBV19, the J gene TRBJ1-3; perhaps TRBD1 as D (5 bases). The V gene's germline CDR1 is LNHDA and CDR2 SQIVND (reference sequence). This CDR3 has 14 amino acids. Trimming stripped 5 bases from V and 10 bases from J, with 18 bases between.

The rearrangement joins TRBV19 to TRBJ2-1, with 9 bases identical to TRBD2. Germline CDR1 is LNHDA and CDR2 is SQIVND (reference sequence). There are 17 residues in the CDR3. Losses at the gene ends were 0 bases for V and 5 bases for J; bases not matched to a gene: 8. Here the CDR3 DNA reads TGTGCCAGTAGTATAGAAGGGGCTAGCGGGATAGACAATGAGCAGTTCTTC. Translating gives CASSIEGASGIDNEQFF.

The chain employs TRBV5-1 and TRBJ2-2, with a weak D call TRBD1 (6 bases). The V end was cut by 4 bases, the J end by 6 bases, with 16 bases between. The CDR3 consists of 15 residues. Germline CDR1 SGHRS, CDR2 YFSETQ. The DNA for the CDR3 is TGCGCCAGCAGCAAGGGTCAGGGGATCGCCGGGGAGCTGTTTTTT. This codes for CASSKGQGIAGELFF.

This chain connects TRBV6-6 to TRBJ1-5; 8 bases align to TRBD1. J lost 3 bases, V lost 5 bases, and 15 bases had no gene match. CDR1 is MNHNY and CDR2 is SVGAGI in the germline V gene (reference sequence). The CDR3 consists of 18 residues. The CDR3 loop reads CASSPSGRSGGFNQPQHF. CDR3 nucleotide sequence: TGTGCCAGCAGTCCCTCCGGGAGATCAGGGGGCTTCAATCAGCCCCAGCATTTT.

In this sample, this clone turned up once. This chain connects TRBV5-8 to TRBJ2-5; no firm D call. Looked up from germline, CDR1 is SGHTS and CDR2 is YDEGEE. This CDR3 has 14 amino acids. Trimming cost V 0 bases and J 2 bases, with 8 bases left between them. CDR3 protein: CASSLVSPQETQYF. The CDR3 region has the DNA TGTGCCAGCAGCTTGGTTTCCCCACAAGAGACCCAGTACTTC. Together with reference TRBV5-8 and TRBJ2-5, the CDR3 gives the full variable domain: EAGVTQSPTHLIKTRGQQATLRCSPISGHTSVYWYQQALGLGLQFLLWYDEGEERNRGNFPPRFSGRQFPNYSSELNVNALELEDSALYLCASSLVSPQETQYFGPGTRLLVL.

The gene calls are TRBV7-9 and TRBJ2-7; 8 nucleotides agree with TRBD1. The CDR3 totals 13 residues. J gave up 3 bases and V 5 bases, and 3 bases lay outside the gene matches. Germline V CDR1 and CDR2: SEHNR, FQNEAQ (reference sequence). CDR3 nucleotide sequence: TGTGCCAGCAGCGGACAGGGCCACTACGAGCAGTACTTC. Translated, it gives CASSGQGHYEQYF.

V is TRBV2 and J is TRBJ1-2; weak D call: TRBD1 (6 bases). Germline CDR1 and CDR2: SNHLY and FYNNEI. CDR3 length: 13 residues. The ends were cut back, 7 bases at V and 4 bases at J, with 13 bases in the middle. CDR3 sequence: CASITGTTYGYTF. In nucleotides, the CDR3 is TGTGCCAGCATAACCGGGACAACCTATGGCTACACCTTC.

This rearrangement joins TRBV27 to TRBJ2-6, with 11 bases aligning to TRBD2. This CDR3 is 19 amino acids long. V shed 1 base, J shed 0 bases, and the junction held 5 bases outside the gene matches. Germline V gene lookup returns CDR1 MNHEY and CDR2 SMNVEV (reference sequence). In DNA, the CDR3 is TGTGCCAGCAGTTTATGGGCTAGCGGGGGGACCTCTGGGGCCAACGTCCTGACTTTC. Its protein is CASSLWASGGTSGANVLTF.

The V gene is TRBV6-4, the J gene TRBJ1-3; TRBD1 aligns across 8 bases. This CDR3 has 17 residues. V lost 6 bases, J lost 2 bases, and 12 bases stayed unmatched. CDR1 and CDR2 (germline): MRHNA, SNTAGT. The chain's CDR3 is CASSDVTGGKTGNTIYF. For the CDR3, the DNA is TGTGCCAGCAGCGACGTTACAGGGGGGAAAACTGGAAACACCATATATTTT.

A single count supports this clone. This chain connects TRBV12-3 or TRBV12-4 to TRBJ2-5; no clear D. V shed 3 bases and J shed 5 bases, with 4 bases lying between them. The CDR3 totals 11 residues. This CDR3 is CASSFSETQYF. CDR3 DNA sequence: TGTGCCAGCAGTTTTAGTGAGACCCAGTACTTC.

V gene TRBV28 combines with J gene TRBJ2-1; 8 bases fit TRBD2. V was pared by 7 bases and J by 4 bases, with 6 bases of the junction left unmatched. The germline gives CDR1 MDHEN, CDR2 SYDVKM. This CDR3 contains 14 residues. The CDR3: CASTVSGAYNEQFF. The CDR3 region has the DNA TGTGCCAGCACGGTTAGCGGGGCTTACAATGAGCAGTTCTTC.

V usage is TRBV7-9 and J usage is TRBJ1-3; the D is unclear. Germline CDR1 is SEHNR and CDR2 is FQNEAQ (reference sequence). There are 13 residues in the CDR3. V was pared by 7 bases and J by 7 bases, with 14 bases between. Here the CDR3 DNA reads TGTGCCAGCACTGAGGCAGCCTCTAACACCATATATTTT. Its translation: CASTEAASNTIYF.

The rearrangement links TRBV5-6 to TRBJ2-2, with D unresolved. The germline gives CDR1 SGHDT, CDR2 YYEEEE. The CDR3 is 14 residues long. Trimming took 1 base from V and 3 from J, leaving 7 bases between them. The CDR3 nucleotides are TGTGCCAGCAGCTTGCCCACTGACACCGGGGAGCTGTTTTTT. Its protein is CASSLPTDTGELFF.

The chain combines TRBV4-1 with TRBJ2-2, with 9 bases lining up with TRBD1. CDR1 and CDR2 (germline): MGHRA, YSYEKL. The CDR3 loop spans 14 amino acids. V lost 7 bases to trimming and J lost 9 bases; unmatched junction nucleotides: 9. Here the CDR3 DNA reads TGCGCCAGCACCTTGGGACAGGGACGCCGGGAGCTGTTTTTT. Its translation is CASTLGQGRRELFF.

J is TRBJ1-2 and V is TRBV24-1, with D unresolved. The ends were cut back, 5 bases at V and 4 bases at J, with 7 bases in the middle. This CDR3 is 12 amino acids long. Germline CDR1 KGHDR, CDR2 SFDVKD. Here the CDR3 DNA reads TGTGCCACCAGTGGACACACCTATGGCTACACCTTC. It is translated as CATSGHTYGYTF.

This chain uses TRBV28 with TRBJ1-4; perhaps TRBD1 as D (5 bases). Looked up from germline, CDR1 is MDHEN and CDR2 is SYDVKM. V was cut by 6 bases and J by 4 bases, with 9 bases left in between. The CDR3 covers 13 residues. Here the CDR3 DNA reads TGTGCCAGCAGGGAGGGGAATAATGAAAAACTGTTTTTT. It encodes CASREGNNEKLFF.

This rearrangement joins TRBV3-1 (or the pseudogene TRBV3-2) to TRBJ2-2, with 11 nucleotides matching TRBD2. Germline V gene data show CDR1 as LGHDT and CDR2 as YNNKEL (reference sequence). This CDR3 region has 15 residues. J lost 7 bases, V lost 4 bases, and 5 bases had no gene match. The chain's CDR3 is CASSPSGGSVGELFF. The CDR3 nucleotides read TGTGCCAGCAGCCCTAGCGGGGGGTCGGTCGGGGAGCTGTTTTTT.

The chain uses TRBV9 and TRBJ1-6; 10 nucleotides agree with TRBD1. The CDR3 covers 15 residues. V dropped 4 bases and J dropped 8; count of bases not matched to a gene: 6. Germline V CDR1 and CDR2: SGDLS, YYNGEE. CDR3 in amino acids: CASSPRQGADSPLHF. The CDR3 coding sequence is TGTGCCAGCAGCCCCAGACAGGGGGCAGATTCACCCCTCCACTTT.

The chain links TRBV11-2 to TRBJ2-1; possible D gene TRBD2, 5 bases. Between the trimmed V and J ends, which lost 0 bases and 3 bases, there was a span of 12 bases. The CDR3 runs 16 residues. Per germline, CDR1 SGHAT and CDR2 FQNNGV. CDR3 sequence (DNA): TGTGCCAGCAGCTTAGACGCCGCCGGGAACTACAATGAGCAGTTCTTC. Translation gives CASSLDAAGNYNEQFF.

The rearrangement uses TRBV7-3 and TRBJ1-1; 7 bases line up with TRBD1. CDR1 is SGHTA and CDR2 is FQGTGA in the germline V gene. V dropped 2 bases and J dropped 5; count of bases not matched to a gene: 5. This CDR3 comprises 14 residues. CDR3 sequence: CASSLQGGRTEAFF. CDR3 coding DNA: TGTGCCAGCAGCTTACAGGGGGGACGAACTGAAGCTTTCTTT.

The rearrangement links TRBV3-1 (or the pseudogene TRBV3-2) to TRBJ1-6; TRBD1 matches at 8 bases. After removal of 0 bases from V and 9 bases from J, the junction contained 4 bases not matched to a gene. This CDR3 is built from 15 residues. CDR1 and CDR2 (germline): LGHDT, YNNKEL (reference sequence). CDR3 DNA: TGTGCCAGCAGCCAAGAAGCAGGGGGCATTTCACCCCTCCACTTT. Its protein is CASSQEAGGISPLHF.